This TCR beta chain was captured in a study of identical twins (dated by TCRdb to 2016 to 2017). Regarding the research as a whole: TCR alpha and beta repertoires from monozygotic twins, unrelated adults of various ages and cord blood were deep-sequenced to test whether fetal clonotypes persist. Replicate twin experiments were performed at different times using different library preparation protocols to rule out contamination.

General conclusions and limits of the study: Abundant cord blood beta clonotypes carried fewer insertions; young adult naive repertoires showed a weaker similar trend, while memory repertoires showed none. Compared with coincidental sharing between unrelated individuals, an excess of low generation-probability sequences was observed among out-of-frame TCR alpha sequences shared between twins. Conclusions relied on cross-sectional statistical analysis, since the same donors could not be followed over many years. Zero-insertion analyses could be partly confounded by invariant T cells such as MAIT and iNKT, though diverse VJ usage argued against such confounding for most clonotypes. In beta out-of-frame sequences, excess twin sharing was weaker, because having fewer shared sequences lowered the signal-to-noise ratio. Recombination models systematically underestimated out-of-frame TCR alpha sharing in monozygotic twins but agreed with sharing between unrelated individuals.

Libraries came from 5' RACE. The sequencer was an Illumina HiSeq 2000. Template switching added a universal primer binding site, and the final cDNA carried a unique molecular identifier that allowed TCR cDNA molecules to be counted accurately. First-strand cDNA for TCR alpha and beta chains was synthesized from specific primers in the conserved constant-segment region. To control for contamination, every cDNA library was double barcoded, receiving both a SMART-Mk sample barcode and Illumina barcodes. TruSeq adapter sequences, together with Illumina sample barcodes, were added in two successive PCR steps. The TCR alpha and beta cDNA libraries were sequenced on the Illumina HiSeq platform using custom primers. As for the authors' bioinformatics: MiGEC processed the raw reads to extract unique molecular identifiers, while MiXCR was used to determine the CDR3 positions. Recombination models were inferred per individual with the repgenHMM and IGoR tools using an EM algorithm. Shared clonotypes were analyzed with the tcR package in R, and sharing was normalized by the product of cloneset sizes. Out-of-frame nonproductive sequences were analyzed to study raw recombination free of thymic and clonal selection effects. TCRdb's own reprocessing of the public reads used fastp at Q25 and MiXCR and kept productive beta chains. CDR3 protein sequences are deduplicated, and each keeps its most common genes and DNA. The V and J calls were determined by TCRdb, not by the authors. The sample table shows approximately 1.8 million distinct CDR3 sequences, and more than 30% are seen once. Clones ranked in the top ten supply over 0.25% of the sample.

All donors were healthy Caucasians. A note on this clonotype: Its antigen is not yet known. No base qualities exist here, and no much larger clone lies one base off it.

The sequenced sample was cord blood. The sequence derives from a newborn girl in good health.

The DNA sequence follows: TGTGCCAGCAGTTCCGCCATCCGGGACAGGGCTAATCAGCCCCAGCATTTT. This yields the protein CASSSAIRDRANQPQHF. This receptor chain uses TRBV27 and TRBJ1-5, with 9 middle bases fitting TRBD1. V is cut back by 4 bases and J by 4 bases, with 11 bases in the junction unmatched. Via the germline V gene (reference sequence), CDR1 is MNHEY and CDR2 SMNVEV. From the cysteine through the phenylalanine, the CDR3 covers 17 amino acids. Of all the DNA, just the CDR3 is kept, 51 bases in frame from base 1.